This TCR beta chain was obtained from a study of regulatory and conventional T cells in RAG deficiency. This clone appeared a single time. TCRdb's copy holds only in-frame clones and misses some; the assay was immunoSEQ multiplex PCR. The repertoire holds fewer than 35,000 clones, 90% seen once, with under 7% in the top ten. These records were also assigned to another study, of regulatory T cells. From that study: Amplification used 52 TRBV primers and 13 TRBJ primers.

Sequenced input: CD8+ T cells sorted from blood. This clonotype originated in a human donor in good health.

Here the CDR3 DNA reads TGTGCCAGCAGCCCAGGTTCCGGGGAGCTGTTTTTT. It translates to CASSPGSGELFF. This rearrangement joins TRBV13 to TRBJ2-2; D not resolved. The length of the CDR3 is 12 residues. Germline assignment: CDR1 PRHDT and CDR2 FYEKMQ (reference sequence). Trimming shortened V by 5 bases and J by 6 bases, and 7 bases separated the two germline ends.